These 5 T cell receptor beta chains share one sample of origin, sequenced in a study of tumor-infiltrating lymphocytes in primary liver carcinoma. Unsorted whole blood supplied the RNA, and germline DNA was extracted too. A primer in the constant region served to generate TCR beta cDNA from roughly 550 ng of total RNA. The TCR beta library was amplified through three nested multiplex PCR rounds in a modified ARM-PCR procedure. Each of the first two PCR rounds ran nine to ten cycles with TRBV1-TRBV30 forward and C-beta reverse primers. TCRdb re-called the multiplex PCR reads through MiXCR, storing one row per CDR3 protein. The table shows approximately 300,000 distinct CDR3 sequences, with 50% to 70% occurring only once. Sequencing was performed on peripheral blood. The receptors stem from a man aged 40-49 years with primary liver carcinoma and hepatitis B virus infection.

The chain uses TRBV28 and TRBJ1-2; D may be TRBD1 (6 bases). CDR1 is MDHEN, CDR2 SYDVKM, per germline. The germline V and J ends were trimmed by 5 bases and 8 bases, with 24 bases remaining between them. CDR3 size: 16 residues. This chain's CDR3 is CASSPPSTGRLGGYTF. CDR3 DNA: TGTGCCAGCAGTCCCCCTTCGACAGGACGTTTGGGCGGCTACACCTTC.

This clonotype was seen many times. V gene TRBV6-2 or TRBV6-3 combines with J gene TRBJ2-7; the D is unclear. Per germline, CDR1 MNHEY and CDR2 SVGEGT. The CDR3 spans 13 residues. The V gene lost 3 bases and the J gene lost 4 bases, with 10 bases spanning the gap. CDR3 in DNA: TGTGCCAGCAGTTATTCTCCATTATACGAGCAGTACTTC. Translation: CASSYSPLYEQYF.

This clonotype appeared many times. The chain is built from TRBV29-1 and TRBJ1-4, with 9 bases aligning to TRBD1. CDR3 length equals 13 residues. Germline-derived CDR1 and CDR2 are SQVTM and ANQGSEA. Trimming removed 6 bases from V and 6 bases from J; junction bases left unmatched: 5. The chain's CDR3 is CSVRTGDYEKLFF. The CDR3 DNA reads as TGCAGCGTGCGGACAGGGGATTATGAAAAACTGTTTTTT.

This clonotype came up once. A read error may account for a junction end that differs from germline. The chain combines TRBV12-3 or TRBV12-4 with TRBJ2-5; either TRBD1 or TRBD2 may fit D (5 bases each). The CDR3 spans 12 residues. CDR3 sequence reads: CVSSWDQETRYF. CDR3 DNA: TGTGTCAGCAGTTGGGACCAAGAGACCCGGTACTTC.

As for this clonotype: This may be a read error: a much more frequent sequence differs by one nucleotide. The chain recombines TRBV4-2 with TRBJ2-2; D call uncertain. The CDR3 sequence is 16 residues long. V lost 1 base to trimming and J lost 7 bases, with 16 bases between them. Looked up from germline, CDR1 is LGHNA and CDR2 is YNFKEQ. The CDR3 DNA is TGTGCCAGCAGCCAAGCTTGGGAAAGGGAAGGCGGGGAGCTGTTTTTT. Its translation: CASSQAWEREGGELFF.